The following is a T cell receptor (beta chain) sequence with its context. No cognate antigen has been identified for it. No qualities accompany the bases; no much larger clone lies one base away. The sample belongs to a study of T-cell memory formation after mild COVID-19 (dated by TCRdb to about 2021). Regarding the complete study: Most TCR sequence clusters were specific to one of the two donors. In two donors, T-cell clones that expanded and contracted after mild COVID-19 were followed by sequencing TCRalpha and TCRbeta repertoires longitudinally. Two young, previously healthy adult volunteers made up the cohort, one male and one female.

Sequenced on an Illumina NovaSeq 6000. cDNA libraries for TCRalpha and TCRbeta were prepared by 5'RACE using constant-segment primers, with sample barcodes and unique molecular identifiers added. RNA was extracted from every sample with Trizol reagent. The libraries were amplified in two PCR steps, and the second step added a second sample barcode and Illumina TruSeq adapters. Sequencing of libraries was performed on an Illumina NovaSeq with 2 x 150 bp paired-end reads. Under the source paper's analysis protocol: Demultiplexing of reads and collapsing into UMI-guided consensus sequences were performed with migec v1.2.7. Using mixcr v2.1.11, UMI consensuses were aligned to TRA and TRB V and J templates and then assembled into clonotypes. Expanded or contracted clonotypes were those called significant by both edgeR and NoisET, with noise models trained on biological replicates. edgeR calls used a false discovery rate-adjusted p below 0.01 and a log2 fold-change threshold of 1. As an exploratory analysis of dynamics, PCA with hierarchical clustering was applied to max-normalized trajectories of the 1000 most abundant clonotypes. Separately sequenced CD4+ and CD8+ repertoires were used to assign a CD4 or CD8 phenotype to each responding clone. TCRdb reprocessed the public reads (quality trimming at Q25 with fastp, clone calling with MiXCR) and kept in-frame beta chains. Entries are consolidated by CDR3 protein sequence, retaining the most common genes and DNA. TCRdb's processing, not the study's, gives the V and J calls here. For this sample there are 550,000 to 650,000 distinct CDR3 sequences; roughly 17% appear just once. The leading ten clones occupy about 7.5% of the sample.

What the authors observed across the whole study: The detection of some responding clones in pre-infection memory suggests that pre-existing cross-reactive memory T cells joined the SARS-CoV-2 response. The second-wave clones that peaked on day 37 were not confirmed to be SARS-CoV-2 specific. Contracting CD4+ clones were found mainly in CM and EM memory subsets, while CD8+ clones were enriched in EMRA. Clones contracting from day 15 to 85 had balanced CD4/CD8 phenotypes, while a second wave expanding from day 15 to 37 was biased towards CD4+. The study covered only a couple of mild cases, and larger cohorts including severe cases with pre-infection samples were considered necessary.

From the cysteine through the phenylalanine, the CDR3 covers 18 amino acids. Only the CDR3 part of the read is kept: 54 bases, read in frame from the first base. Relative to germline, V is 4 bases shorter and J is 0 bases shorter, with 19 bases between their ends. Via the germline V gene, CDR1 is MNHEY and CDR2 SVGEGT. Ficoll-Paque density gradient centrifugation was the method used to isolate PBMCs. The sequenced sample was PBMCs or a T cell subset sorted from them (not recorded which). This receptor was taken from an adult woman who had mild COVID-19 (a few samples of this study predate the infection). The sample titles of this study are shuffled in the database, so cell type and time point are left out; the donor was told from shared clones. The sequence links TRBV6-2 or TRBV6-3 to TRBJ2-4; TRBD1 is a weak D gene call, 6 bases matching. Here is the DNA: TGTGCCAGCAGTTCCCGACAGGACCGCACACTAGCCAAAAACATTCAGTACTTC. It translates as CASSSRQDRTLAKNIQYF.